The next 6 T cell receptor beta chains were all read from a single sample in a study of blood T cell repertoires in COVID-19. Libraries were prepared by immunoSEQ multiplex PCR; TCRdb keeps only in-frame clonotypes and omits some of them. In the table there are some 270,000 clones, about 91% of which are singletons. The material sequenced was PBMCs or T cells enriched from blood (not recorded which). These receptors came from a man between 35 and 55 years old who had been exposed to COVID-19.

The V call is TRBV7-9, the J call TRBJ2-7, with 8 nucleotides matching TRBD1. Trimming cost V 5 bases and J 4 bases; bases outside gene matches: 10. CDR3 length: 15 amino acids. The germline gives CDR1 SEHNR, CDR2 FQNEAQ (reference sequence). The chain's CDR3 is CASSPLQGVQYEQYF. CDR3 nucleotide sequence: TGTGCCAGCAGCCCCCTACAGGGGGTTCAATACGAGCAGTACTTC. The entire variable domain, with the rest obtained from reference TRBV7-9 and TRBJ2-7, is as follows: DTGVSQNPRHKITKRGQNVTFRCDPISEHNRLYWYRQTLGQGPEFLTYFQNEAQLEKSRLLSDRFSAERPKGSFSTLEIQRTEQGDSAMYLCASSPLQGVQYEQYFGPGTRLTVT.

The rearrangement joins TRBV24-1 to TRBJ2-1, with 9 bases aligning to TRBD2. Germline loops: CDR1 KGHDR, CDR2 SFDVKD. V gave up 0 bases and J gave up 5 bases; unmatched junction bases: 10. This CDR3 contains 18 residues. CDR3 amino acids: CATSDLPTTSGEDNEQFF. The CDR3 DNA reads as TGTGCCACCAGTGATTTGCCCACGACTAGCGGCGAAGACAATGAGCAGTTCTTC.

This sequence joins TRBV7-7 and TRBJ2-2; D might be TRBD1 (5 bases). V was pared by 1 base and J by 7 bases, with 7 bases between. Germline V gene lookup returns CDR1 SSHAT and CDR2 FNYEAQ (reference sequence). The CDR3 contains 13 residues. The CDR3 reads CASSLGTYGELFF. CDR3 DNA sequence: TGTGCCAGCAGCTTAGGGACATACGGGGAGCTGTTTTTT.

The chain combines TRBV7-2 with TRBJ2-5, with D perhaps TRBD1 (7 bases). Per the germline V gene, CDR1 is SGHTA and CDR2 is FQGNSA. V lost 1 base to trimming and J lost 2 bases, with 14 bases between them. The CDR3 length is 16 residues. Here the CDR3 DNA reads TGTGCCAGCAGCTTAGGTGGGGCAGGGGGGCAAGAGACCCAGTACTTC. Encoded protein: CASSLGGAGGQETQYF.

The genes are TRBV28 and TRBJ1-2; D is possibly TRBD1 (6 bases). The CDR3 has 16 amino acids. The germline gives CDR1 MDHEN, CDR2 SYDVKM. V was shortened by 4 bases and J by 4 bases, with 19 bases between the two germline ends. CDR3 coding DNA: TGTGCCAGCAGTTCGGGTGAAGCACAGGGTCTCTATGGCTACACCTTC. It codes for CASSSGEAQGLYGYTF.

The genes are TRBV19 and TRBJ2-3; 7 bases are shared with TRBD2. Trimming at V came to 4 bases and at J to 0 bases, leaving 10 bases not matched to a gene. The length of the CDR3 is 17 residues. The germline CDR1 and CDR2 sequences are LNHDA and SQIVND (reference sequence). CDR3 in DNA: TGTGCCAGTAGTACGGTGGGGGACTACCCTAGCACAGATACGCAGTATTTT. Residues: CASSTVGDYPSTDTQYF.